Reported below is one T cell receptor beta chain. Its antigen is not identified. V gave up 5 bases and J gave up 3 bases, with 20 bases separating them. The CDR3 is 17 residues long. From germline, CDR1 is SGHTA and CDR2 FQGNSA. This sample stems from a study of shared clonotypes between healthy human individuals. Study results and limitations: Only a few donors were included, so the genetic and exposure-history diversity represented was limited.

The naive CD8 fraction comprised CD45RO-negative cells positively selected for CCR7 and excluded terminally differentiated effector memory CD45RA+ cells. Sequenced by immunoSEQ multiplex PCR; TCRdb stores in-frame clones only, minus some. Found here are around 2,000,000 clones, 93% of them singletons; the top ten hold 1.5% to 2%. V gene TRBV7-2 combines with J gene TRBJ2-4, with D perhaps TRBD1 or TRBD2 (7 bases each). The sequence was obtained from a man between 18 and 29 years old in good health. Some clones in this sample may be carry-over from other donors' samples. The source material was naive CD8+ T cells from PBMCs. CDR3 sequence reads: CASSPQGGAGVKNIQYF. CDR3 nucleotides: TGTGCCAGCAGCCCGCAGGGGGGGGCCGGGGTCAAAAACATTCAGTACTTC.